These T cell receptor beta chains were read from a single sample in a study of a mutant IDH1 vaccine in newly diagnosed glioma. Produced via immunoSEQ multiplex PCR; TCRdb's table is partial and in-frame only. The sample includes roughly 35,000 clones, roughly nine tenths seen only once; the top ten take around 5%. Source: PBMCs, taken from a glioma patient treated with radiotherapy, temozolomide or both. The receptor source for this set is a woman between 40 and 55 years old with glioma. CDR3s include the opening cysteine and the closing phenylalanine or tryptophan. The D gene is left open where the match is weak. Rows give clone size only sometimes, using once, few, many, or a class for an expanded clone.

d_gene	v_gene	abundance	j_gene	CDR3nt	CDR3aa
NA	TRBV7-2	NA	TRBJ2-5	TGTGCCAGCAGCTTATCTTCGGAAACCCAGTACTTC	CASSLSSETQYF
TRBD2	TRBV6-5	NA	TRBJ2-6	TGTGCCAGTTCATCGGGGAGGGCTGGGGCCAACGTCCTGACTTTC	CASSSGRAGANVLTF
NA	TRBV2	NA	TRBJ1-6	TGTGCCAGCAGTGAAAAAGGTCGGGAAAATTCACCCCTCCACTTT	CASSEKGRENSPLHF
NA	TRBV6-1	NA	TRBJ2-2	TGTGCCAGCAGTGAATCCACGAACACCGGGGAGCTGTTTTTT	CASSESTNTGELFF
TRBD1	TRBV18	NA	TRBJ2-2	TGTGCCAGCTCACCACCGGCGGGACAGGGCTACACCGGGGAGCTGTTTTTT	CASSPPAGQGYTGELFF
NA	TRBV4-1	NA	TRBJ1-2	TGCGCCAGCAGCCAAGATAATCGTTATGGCTACACCTTC	CASSQDNRYGYTF
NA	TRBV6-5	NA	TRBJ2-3	TGTGCCAGCAGTTCCTTGGGAACAGATACGCAGTATTTT	CASSSLGTDTQYF
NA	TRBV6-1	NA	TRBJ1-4	TGTGCCAGCTCTCGGCAGTCCGCAACTAATGAAAAACTGTTTTTT	CASSRQSATNEKLFF
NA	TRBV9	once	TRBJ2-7	TGTGCCAGCAGCGTAGGACAGACCTACGAGCAGTACTTC	CASSVGQTYEQYF
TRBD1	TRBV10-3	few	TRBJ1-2	TGTGCCATCAGTGTTCGGGACAGGGTTGGGTATGGCTACACCTTC	CAISVRDRVGYGYTF
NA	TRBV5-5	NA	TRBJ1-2	TGTGCCAGCAGCTTGGATCAACAGATCTATGGCTACACCTTC	CASSLDQQIYGYTF
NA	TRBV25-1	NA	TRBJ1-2	TGTGCCAGCAGTAAAGGTGGGGTGTTAAATGGCTACACCTTC	CASSKGGVLNGYTF
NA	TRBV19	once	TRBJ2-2	TGTGCCAGTAGTAACGCAATAACAACGAACACCGGGGAGCTGTTTTTT	CASSNAITTNTGELFF
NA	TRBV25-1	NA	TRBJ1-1	TGTGCCAGCACCCCCACAGAGAACACTGAAGCTTTCTTT	CASTPTENTEAFF
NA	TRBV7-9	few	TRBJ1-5	TGTGCCAGCAGCTTAACGGAGGGACGGCATAGCAATCAGCCCCAGCATTTT	CASSLTEGRHSNQPQHF
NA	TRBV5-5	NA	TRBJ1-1	TGTGCCAGCAGCCTAGGGGCTCTTACTGAAGCTTTCTTT	CASSLGALTEAFF
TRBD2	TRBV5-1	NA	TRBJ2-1	TGCGCCAGCAGCTCCGGGACTACGCGGGACAATGAGCAGTTCTTC	CASSSGTTRDNEQFF
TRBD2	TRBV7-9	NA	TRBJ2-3	TGTGCCAGCAGCTTATTTCTAGCGGGAGGTTCGGATACGCAGTATTTT	CASSLFLAGGSDTQYF
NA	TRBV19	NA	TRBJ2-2	TGTGCCGCCTCCGGGACGGCGAACACCGGGGAGCTGTTTTTT	CAASGTANTGELFF
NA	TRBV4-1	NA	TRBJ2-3	TGCGCCAGCAGAATACAGAGCACAGATACGCAGTATTTT	CASRIQSTDTQYF
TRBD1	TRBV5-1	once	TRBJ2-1	TGCGCCAGCAGCCGCTGGCAGACAGGGTCCTACAATGAGCAGTTCTTC	CASSRWQTGSYNEQFF
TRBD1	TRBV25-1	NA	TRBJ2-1	TGTGCCAGCAGCTTTGACAGGGTGTTCTATGAGCAGTTCTTC	CASSFDRVFYEQFF
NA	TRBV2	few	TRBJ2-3	TGTGCCAGCAGTGAAGTTACATCAACAGATACGCAGTATTTT	CASSEVTSTDTQYF
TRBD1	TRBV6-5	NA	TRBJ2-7	TGTGCCAGCAGTAGGACAGGGCTGGGCGAGCAGTACTTC	CASSRTGLGEQYF
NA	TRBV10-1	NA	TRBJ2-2	TGCGCCAGCAGCTGGGGGTCCGGGGAGCTGTTTTTT	CASSWGSGELFF
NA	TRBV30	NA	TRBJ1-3	TGTGCCTGGAAAGGGGACCCTGGAAACACCATATATTTT	CAWKGDPGNTIYF
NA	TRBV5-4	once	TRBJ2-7	TGTGCCAGCAGCTTGGCGGCGGGGCGGACCTACGAGCAGTACTTC	CASSLAAGRTYEQYF
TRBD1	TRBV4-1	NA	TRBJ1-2	TGCGCCAGCAGCCAAGTTACAGGGGCCTATGGCTACACCTTC	CASSQVTGAYGYTF
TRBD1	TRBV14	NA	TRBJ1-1	TGTGCCAGCAGCCAATGGCAGGGGGGCAACACTGAAGCTTTCTTT	CASSQWQGGNTEAFF
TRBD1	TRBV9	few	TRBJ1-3	TGTGCCAGCAGCGTGGAGGGGGCTTATGGAAACACCATATATTTT	CASSVEGAYGNTIYF
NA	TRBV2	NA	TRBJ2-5	TGTGCCAGCAGTGGAAGGACGCACAGTGAGACCCAGTACTTC	CASSGRTHSETQYF
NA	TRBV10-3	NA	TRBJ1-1	TGTGCCATCAGTGAGTCCCCGGTAACTGAAGCTTTCTTT	CAISESPVTEAFF
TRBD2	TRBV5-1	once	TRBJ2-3	TGCGCCAGCAGCCACGGGAGGGCCCTAGATACGCAGTATTTT	CASSHGRALDTQYF
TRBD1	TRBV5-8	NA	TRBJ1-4	TGTGCCAGCAGCTTCCGGGGACAGACTAATGAAAAACTGTTTTTT	CASSFRGQTNEKLFF
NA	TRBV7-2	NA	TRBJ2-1	TGTGCCGGCAGCTTAGATTGGGCGAGGAGCTCCTACAATGAGCAGTTCTTC	CAGSLDWARSSYNEQFF
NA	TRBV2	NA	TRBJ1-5	TGTGCCAGCAGTGAAGCGAGGTGGGTCGGCAATCAGCCCCAGCATTTT	CASSEARWVGNQPQHF
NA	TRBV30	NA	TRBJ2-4	TGTGCCTGGAGTGTTGGTTCTGGACGGTCCAAAAACATTCAGTACTTC	CAWSVGSGRSKNIQYF
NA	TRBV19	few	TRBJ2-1	TGTGCCAGTAGTATCGAGGGTTACAATGAGCAGTTCTTC	CASSIEGYNEQFF
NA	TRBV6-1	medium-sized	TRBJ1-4	TGTGCCAGCAGGACAATCTACTATAATGAAAAACTGTTTTTT	CASRTIYYNEKLFF
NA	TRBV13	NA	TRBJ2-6	TGTGCCAGCAGCTTAGGAAGAGGATTTAGCTCTGGGGCCAACGTCCTGACTTTC	CASSLGRGFSSGANVLTF
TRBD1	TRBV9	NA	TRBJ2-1	TGTGCCAGCAGCCCGCCCGGGACAGAACCTTTGGAGAAGCAGTTCTTC	CASSPPGTEPLEKQFF
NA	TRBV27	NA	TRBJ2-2	TGTGCCAGCAGTTTATCAGGGGTCGGGACCGGGGAGCTGTTTTTT	CASSLSGVGTGELFF
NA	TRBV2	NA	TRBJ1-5	TGTGCCAGCAGTGACTCAGGCCGCCTTGGACAGCCCCAGCATTTT	CASSDSGRLGQPQHF
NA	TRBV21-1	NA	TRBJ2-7	TGTGCCAGCAGCAAAGGGCCGGCTAGCGGGAGGTGCGAGCAGTACTTC	CASSKGPASGRCEQYF